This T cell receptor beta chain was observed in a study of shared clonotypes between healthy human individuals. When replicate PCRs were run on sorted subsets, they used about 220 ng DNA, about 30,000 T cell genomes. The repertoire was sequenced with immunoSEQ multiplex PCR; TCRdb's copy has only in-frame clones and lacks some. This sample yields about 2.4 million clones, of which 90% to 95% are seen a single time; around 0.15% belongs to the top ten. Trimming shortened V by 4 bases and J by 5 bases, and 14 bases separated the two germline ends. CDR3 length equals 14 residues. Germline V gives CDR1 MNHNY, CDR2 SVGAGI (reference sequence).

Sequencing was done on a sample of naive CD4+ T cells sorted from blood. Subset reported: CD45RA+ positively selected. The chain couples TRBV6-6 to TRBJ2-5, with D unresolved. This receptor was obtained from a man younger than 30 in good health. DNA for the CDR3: TGTGCCAGCAGTTCTCCAATTGCTGGGGAGACCCAGTACTTC. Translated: CASSSPIAGETQYF.